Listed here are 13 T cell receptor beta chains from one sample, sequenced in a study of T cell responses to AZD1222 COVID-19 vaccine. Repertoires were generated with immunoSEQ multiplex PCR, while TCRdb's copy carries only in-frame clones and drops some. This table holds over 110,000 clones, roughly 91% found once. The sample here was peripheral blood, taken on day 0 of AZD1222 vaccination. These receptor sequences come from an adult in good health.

The CDR3 nucleotides read TGTGCCAGCAGCTTATTTGATCTGGGGGCGAACATTCAGTACTTC. Translation gives CASSLFDLGANIQYF. The V gene is TRBV7-9, the J gene TRBJ2-4; a weak D match, TRBD1 (6 bases). The CDR3 runs 15 residues. Trimming cost V 2 bases and J 7 bases, with 15 bases left between them. Germline assignment: CDR1 SEHNR and CDR2 FQNEAQ (reference sequence).

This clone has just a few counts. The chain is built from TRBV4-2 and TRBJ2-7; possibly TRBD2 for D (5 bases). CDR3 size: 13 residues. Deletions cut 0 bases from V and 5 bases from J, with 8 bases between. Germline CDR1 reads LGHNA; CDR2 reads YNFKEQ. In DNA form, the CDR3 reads TGTGCCAGCAGCCAAGATACGGGAAACGAGCAGTACTTC. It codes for CASSQDTGNEQYF.

The chain's CDR3 is CASYSARGLGSKLFF. CDR3 DNA: TGTGCCAGTTATTCCGCCAGGGGGCTCGGGTCAAAACTGTTTTTT. The rearrangement links TRBV2 to TRBJ1-4, with 8 positions matching TRBD1. After removal of 9 bases from V and 10 bases from J, the junction contained 16 bases not matched to a gene. The CDR3 is 15 amino acids. Looked up from germline, CDR1 is SNHLY and CDR2 is FYNNEI.

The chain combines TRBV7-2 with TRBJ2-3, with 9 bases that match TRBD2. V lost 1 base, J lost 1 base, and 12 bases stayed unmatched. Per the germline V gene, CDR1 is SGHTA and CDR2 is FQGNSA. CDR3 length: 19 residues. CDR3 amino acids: CASSLVAAGGPGGTDTQYF. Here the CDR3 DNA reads TGTGCCAGCAGCTTAGTAGCAGCGGGGGGTCCCGGAGGCACAGATACGCAGTATTTT.

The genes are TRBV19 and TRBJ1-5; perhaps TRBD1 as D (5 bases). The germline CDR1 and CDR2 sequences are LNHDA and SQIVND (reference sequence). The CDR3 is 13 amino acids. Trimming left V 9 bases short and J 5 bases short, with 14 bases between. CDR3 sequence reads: CASLGAGYQPQHF. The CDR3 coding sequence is TGTGCCAGCCTCGGGGCAGGGTATCAGCCCCAGCATTTT.

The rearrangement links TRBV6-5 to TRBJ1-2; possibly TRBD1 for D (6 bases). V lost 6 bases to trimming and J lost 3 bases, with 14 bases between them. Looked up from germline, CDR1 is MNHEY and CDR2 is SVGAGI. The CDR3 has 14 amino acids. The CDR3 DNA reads TGTGCCAGCAGCACAATGACAGGCTACTATGGCTACACCTTC. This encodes CASSTMTGYYGYTF.

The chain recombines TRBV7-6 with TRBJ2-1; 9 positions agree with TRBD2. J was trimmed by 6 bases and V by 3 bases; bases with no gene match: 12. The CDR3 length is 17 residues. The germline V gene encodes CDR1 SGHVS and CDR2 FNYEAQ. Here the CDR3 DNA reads TGTGCCAGCAGCTTGGGACTAACTAGCGGGCCTTCCAATGAGCAGTTCTTC. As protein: CASSLGLTSGPSNEQFF.

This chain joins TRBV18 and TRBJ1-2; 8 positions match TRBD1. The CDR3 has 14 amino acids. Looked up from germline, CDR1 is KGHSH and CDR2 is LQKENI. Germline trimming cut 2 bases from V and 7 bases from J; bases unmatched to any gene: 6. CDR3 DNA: TGTGCCAGCTCACCAGGTTCAACAGGGGGTGGCTACACCTTC. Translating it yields CASSPGSTGGGYTF.

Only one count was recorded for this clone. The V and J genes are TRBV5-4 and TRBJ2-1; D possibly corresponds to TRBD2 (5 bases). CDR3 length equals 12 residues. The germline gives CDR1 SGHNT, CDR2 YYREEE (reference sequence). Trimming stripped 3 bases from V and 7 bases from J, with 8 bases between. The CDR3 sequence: CASSSAVNEQFF. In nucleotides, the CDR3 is TGTGCCAGCAGCTCAGCGGTGAATGAGCAGTTCTTC.

The CDR3 loop reads CASGEGSRPNTEAFF. The CDR3 DNA follows: TGTGCCAGCGGAGAGGGGTCACGGCCGAACACTGAAGCTTTCTTT. The chain combines TRBV2 with TRBJ1-1; D may be TRBD1 (5 bases). The V end was cut by 8 bases, the J end by 1 base, with 17 bases between. This CDR3 has 15 amino acids. CDR1 SNHLY and CDR2 FYNNEI come from the germline V gene. Based on the CDR3 plus reference TRBV2 and TRBJ1-1, the full variable domain is EPEVTQTPSHQVTQMGQEVILRCVPISNHLYFYWYRQILGQKVEFLVSFYNNEISEKSEIFDDQFSVERPDGSNFTLKIRSTKLEDSAMYFCASGEGSRPNTEAFFGQGTRLTVV.

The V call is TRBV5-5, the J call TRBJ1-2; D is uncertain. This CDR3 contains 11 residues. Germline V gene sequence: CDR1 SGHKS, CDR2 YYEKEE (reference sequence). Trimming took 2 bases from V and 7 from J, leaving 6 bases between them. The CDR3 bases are TGTGCCAGCAGCTTCATGACTGGCTACACCTTC. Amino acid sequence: CASSFMTGYTF. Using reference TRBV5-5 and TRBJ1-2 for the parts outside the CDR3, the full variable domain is DAGVTQSPTHLIKTRGQQVTLRCSPISGHKSVSWYQQVLGQGPQFIFQYYEKEERGRGNFPDRFSARQFPNYSSELNVNALLLGDSALYLCASSFMTGYTFGSGTRLTVV.

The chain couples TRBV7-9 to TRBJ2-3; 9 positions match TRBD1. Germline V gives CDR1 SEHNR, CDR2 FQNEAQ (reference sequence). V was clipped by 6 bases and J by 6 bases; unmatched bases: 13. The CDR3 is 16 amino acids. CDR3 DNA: TGTGCCAGCAGGCCAATGACAGGGGGGACAGGGGATACGCAGTATTTT. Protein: CASRPMTGGTGDTQYF. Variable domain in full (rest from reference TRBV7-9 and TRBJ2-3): DTGVSQNPRHKITKRGQNVTFRCDPISEHNRLYWYRQTLGQGPEFLTYFQNEAQLEKSRLLSDRFSAERPKGSFSTLEIQRTEQGDSAMYLCASRPMTGGTGDTQYFGPGTRLTVL.

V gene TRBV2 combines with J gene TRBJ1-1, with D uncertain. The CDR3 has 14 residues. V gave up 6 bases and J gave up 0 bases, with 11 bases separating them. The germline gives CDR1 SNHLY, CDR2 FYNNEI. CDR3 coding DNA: TGTGCCAGCAGACTCTCACACCTGAACACTGAAGCTTTCTTT. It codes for CASRLSHLNTEAFF.